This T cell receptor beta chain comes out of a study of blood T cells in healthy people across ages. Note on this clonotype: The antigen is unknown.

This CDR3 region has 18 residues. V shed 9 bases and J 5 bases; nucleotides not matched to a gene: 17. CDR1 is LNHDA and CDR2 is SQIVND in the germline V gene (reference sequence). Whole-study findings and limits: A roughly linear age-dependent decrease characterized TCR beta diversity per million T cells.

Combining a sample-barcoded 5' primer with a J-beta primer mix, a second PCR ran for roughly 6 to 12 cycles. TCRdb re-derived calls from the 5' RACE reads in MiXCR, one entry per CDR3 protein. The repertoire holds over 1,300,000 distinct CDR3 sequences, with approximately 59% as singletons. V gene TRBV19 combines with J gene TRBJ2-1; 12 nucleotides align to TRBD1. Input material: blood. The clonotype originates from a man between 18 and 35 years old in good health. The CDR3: CASRRGQGARRENNEQFF. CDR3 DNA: TGTGCCAGCAGAAGGGGACAGGGGGCGCGAAGGGAAAACAATGAGCAGTTCTTC.